These 30 T cell receptor beta chains were all obtained from the same sample, sequenced in a study of blood T cell repertoires in COVID-19 (dated by TCRdb to 2019 to 2021). Library method: the immunoSEQ multiplex PCR assay. TCRdb mirrors the immuneACCESS table, restricted to in-frame sequences. Some clones are absent from its copies; in checked studies, under half trace to an unresolved V gene, and the reason for the others is unknown. The sample includes 150,000 to 200,000 clones, with roughly 85% observed a single time. The biggest ten clones account for roughly 5% of the sample. The sample comprised peripheral blood. These receptors were obtained from a woman aged 45 to 65 with COVID-19, enrolled during active disease.

The chain has TRBV10-3 and TRBJ1-5, with D perhaps matching TRBD1 (5 bases). This CDR3 has 16 residues. Per the germline V gene, CDR1 is ENHRY and CDR2 is SYGVKD. Trimming took off 0 bases at V and 6 bases at J, with 15 bases between the two ends. DNA for the CDR3: TGTGCCATCAGTGAGTCGCTTTCGGGGGGAGGTCAGCCCCAGCATTTT. Encoded protein: CAISESLSGGGQPQHF.

The V call is TRBV4-3, the J call TRBJ2-5; possible D gene TRBD1, 5 bases. Trimming shortened V by 0 bases and J by 2 bases, and 7 bases separated the two germline ends. Germline V lookup: CDR1 LGHNA, CDR2 YSLEER. The CDR3 length is 14 residues. This CDR3 is CASSQDRAQETQYF. DNA for the CDR3: TGCGCCAGCAGCCAAGACAGGGCTCAAGAGACCCAGTACTTC.

The chain links TRBV27 to TRBJ2-1, with 7 bases identical to TRBD2. Germline assignment: CDR1 MNHEY and CDR2 SMNVEV (reference sequence). Trimming cost V 4 bases and J 2 bases; bases outside gene matches: 5. The CDR3 spans 15 residues. CDR3 sequence reads: CASSSQAGAYNEQFF. CDR3 DNA sequence: TGTGCCAGCAGTTCCCAGGCGGGGGCCTACAATGAGCAGTTCTTC.

The rearrangement uses TRBV5-1 and TRBJ1-6; D gene unclear. Trimming removed 2 bases at V and 9 bases at J, with 9 bases between. This CDR3 region has 13 residues. Germline loops: CDR1 SGHRS, CDR2 YFSETQ. The CDR3 loop reads CASSFETGSPLHF. CDR3 in DNA: TGCGCCAGCAGCTTTGAGACGGGTTCACCCCTCCACTTT.

The V call is TRBV14, the J call TRBJ2-5; 7 nucleotides agree with TRBD1. This CDR3 has 13 residues. V gave up 6 bases and J gave up 5 bases; unmatched junction bases: 6. CDR1 and CDR2 (germline): SGHDN, FVKESK. The CDR3 protein is CASRPTGAETQYF. CDR3 DNA sequence: TGTGCCAGCAGACCCACAGGGGCTGAGACCCAGTACTTC.

This chain joins TRBV2 and TRBJ2-1; TRBD1 matches at 11 bases. V shed 8 bases and J 6 bases; nucleotides not matched to a gene: 0. The germline gives CDR1 SNHLY, CDR2 FYNNEI. The CDR3 runs to 12 residues. The CDR3 sequence: CASGTGGNEQFF. The CDR3 bases are TGTGCCAGCGGGACAGGGGGCAATGAGCAGTTCTTC.

The chain couples TRBV25-1 to TRBJ2-7, with 10 bases aligning to TRBD1. The V and J ends lost 6 bases and 4 bases, in that order; junction bases with no gene match: 9. CDR1 MGHDK and CDR2 SYGVNS come from the germline V gene. The CDR3 loop spans 15 amino acids. CDR3 sequence reads: CASSTPGTGAYEQYF. CDR3 bases: TGTGCCAGCAGCACCCCCGGGACAGGGGCTTACGAGCAGTACTTC.

The chain couples TRBV7-3 to TRBJ2-2; TRBD1 aligns across 7 bases. Germline V lookup: CDR1 SGHTA, CDR2 FQGTGA. V gave up 0 bases and J gave up 4 bases; unmatched junction bases: 8. There are 17 residues in the CDR3. The CDR3 loop is CASSLTKGAMSTGELFF. CDR3 nucleotides: TGTGCCAGCAGCTTAACGAAGGGGGCCATGAGCACCGGGGAGCTGTTTTTT.

This rearrangement joins TRBV19 to TRBJ1-5; the match to TRBD1 covers 7 bases. From germline, CDR1 is LNHDA and CDR2 SQIVND (reference sequence). The CDR3 runs to 15 residues. The junction had 8 bases not matched to a gene; V was cut back by 5 bases and J by 4 bases. CDR3 loop: CASSSHGTANQPQHF. The CDR3 nucleotides are TGTGCCAGTAGTTCCCACGGGACAGCGAATCAGCCCCAGCATTTT.

V and J are TRBV14 and TRBJ1-1, with D unclear. This CDR3 has 17 amino acids. Germline CDR1 is SGHDN and CDR2 is FVKESK. V dropped 4 bases and J dropped 1 base, with 19 bases sitting between them. The CDR3 reads CASSPSGLARKNTEAFF. Here the CDR3 DNA reads TGTGCCAGCAGCCCAAGCGGGCTGGCCCGAAAGAACACTGAAGCTTTCTTT.

The genes are TRBV6-6 and TRBJ1-2; 7 bases are shared with TRBD1. Germline V gene data show CDR1 as MNHNY and CDR2 as SVGAGI (reference sequence). This CDR3 is built from 14 residues. J was trimmed by 2 bases and V by 7 bases; bases with no gene match: 7. The CDR3 here is CASISDRVNYGYTF. In DNA form, the CDR3 reads TGTGCCAGCATTTCCGACAGGGTCAACTATGGCTACACCTTC.

The rearrangement links TRBV7-8 to TRBJ2-7; D is perhaps TRBD2 (6 bases). The ends were cut back, 5 bases at V and 3 bases at J, with 14 bases in the middle. Germline V gene data show CDR1 as SGHVS and CDR2 as FQNEAQ. This CDR3 has 14 residues. The CDR3 reads CASSPRLDSYEQYF. CDR3 bases: TGTGCCAGCAGCCCCCGACTAGACAGCTACGAGCAGTACTTC.

The chain employs TRBV7-7 and TRBJ2-1; 8 bases align to TRBD2. The CDR3 runs to 17 residues. From germline, CDR1 is SSHAT and CDR2 FNYEAQ (reference sequence). The V segment lost 6 bases and the J segment 1 base; nucleotides outside the gene matches: 11. CDR3 sequence: CASSLGLAGPSYNEQFF. In nucleotides, the CDR3 is TGTGCCAGCAGTCTAGGCCTAGCGGGTCCTTCCTACAATGAGCAGTTCTTC.

The V call is TRBV15, the J call TRBJ1-4; D is perhaps TRBD1 (5 bases). V lost 1 base, J lost 3 bases, and 15 bases lay in between. In germline, CDR1 is LNHNV, CDR2 YYDKDF (reference sequence). The CDR3 is made up of 17 amino acids. The CDR3 DNA reads as TGTGCCACCAGCAGAGGACAGCCGGGAGTGTCTAATGAAAAACTGTTTTTT. Translating it yields CATSRGQPGVSNEKLFF.

This clone occurred once. The chain uses TRBV6-6 and TRBJ1-1; the D gene is possibly TRBD1 (6 bases). This CDR3 contains 15 residues. V lost 6 bases and J 4 bases, leaving 18 bases between the germline ends. CDR1 and CDR2 from the germline V gene are MNHNY and SVGAGI (reference sequence). The CDR3 is CASRDRGQLGTEAFF. CDR3 bases: TGTGCCAGCAGAGACCGGGGACAACTCGGCACTGAAGCTTTCTTT.

This clone was seen only once. V is TRBV10-1 and J is TRBJ2-7; D not certain. The CDR3 is 15 amino acids. Germline V gene sequence: CDR1 WNHNN, CDR2 SYGVQD (reference sequence). V dropped 4 bases and J dropped 4 bases, with 17 bases sitting between them. CDR3 nucleotides: TGCGCCAGCAGTGCCGAACAGCAGCACGATTACGAGCAGTACTTC. Protein: CASSAEQQHDYEQYF.

This clone was observed once. This chain links TRBV11-2 with TRBJ2-1; 8 bases align to TRBD1. Germline V gene data show CDR1 as SGHAT and CDR2 as FQNNGV. The V segment lost 4 bases and the J segment 7 bases; nucleotides outside the gene matches: 9. The CDR3 runs to 15 residues. CDR3 residues: CASSSDAGGLNEQFF. The CDR3 coding sequence is TGTGCCAGCAGCTCGGACGCAGGGGGCTTGAATGAGCAGTTCTTC.

The chain carries TRBV7-6 and TRBJ2-7; D ambiguous. Per germline, CDR1 SGHVS and CDR2 FNYEAQ. V gave up 4 bases and J gave up 3 bases, with 13 bases separating them. The CDR3 has 14 residues. The CDR3: CASSSRDTDYEQYF. The CDR3 DNA is TGTGCCAGCAGCTCCCGAGACACAGACTACGAGCAGTACTTC. Full variable domain (outside the CDR3, taken from reference TRBV7-6 and TRBJ2-7): GAGVSQSPRYKVTKRGQDVALRCDPISGHVSLYWYRQALGQGPEFLTYFNYEAQQDKSGLPNDRFSAERPEGSISTLTIQRTEQRDSAMYRCASSSRDTDYEQYFGPGTRLTVT.

The rearrangement links TRBV30 to TRBJ1-3; 8 nucleotides align to TRBD1. CDR3 size: 16 residues. The germline V gene has CDR1 GTSNPN and CDR2 SVGIG (reference sequence). The J segment lost 0 bases and the V segment lost 2 bases, leaving 6 bases of the junction unmatched. The CDR3: CAWSPKQGVSGNTIYF. DNA of the CDR3: TGTGCCTGGAGTCCCAAACAGGGGGTCTCTGGAAACACCATATATTTT.

The genes are TRBV30 and TRBJ2-3; 12 nucleotides line up with TRBD2. Germline assignment: CDR1 GTSNPN and CDR2 SVGIG (reference sequence). The CDR3 totals 18 residues. J lost 4 bases, V lost 3 bases, and 14 bases had no gene match. The CDR3 protein is CAWSSWASGGASADTQYF. DNA of the CDR3: TGTGCCTGGAGCTCCTGGGCTAGCGGGGGGGCCTCCGCAGATACGCAGTATTTT. Based on the CDR3 plus reference TRBV30 and TRBJ2-3, the full variable domain is SQTIHQWPATLVQPVGSPLSLECTVEGTSNPNLYWYRQAAGRGLQLLFYSVGIGQISSEVPQNLSASRPQDRQFILSSKKLLLSDSGFYLCAWSSWASGGASADTQYFGPGTRLTVL.

The rearrangement joins TRBV12-5 to TRBJ1-1; TRBD1 aligns across 7 bases. V was pared by 1 base and J by 4 bases, with 0 bases of the junction left unmatched. Germline V gives CDR1 LGHNT, CDR2 FRNRAP. This CDR3 comprises 13 residues. The DNA for the CDR3 is TGTGCTAGTGGTTTGGGACAGGGCACTGAAGCTTTCTTT. It yields the protein CASGLGQGTEAFF.

DNA of the CDR3: TGTGCCAGTATCCCGGTTTGGGGGCAGGGGCGAGAAAAACTGTTTTTT. This encodes CASIPVWGQGREKLFF. The V and J genes are TRBV19 and TRBJ1-4, with D maybe TRBD1 (6 bases). This CDR3 has 16 amino acids. The germline gives CDR1 LNHDA, CDR2 SQIVND (reference sequence). V shed 7 bases and J shed 8 bases, with 23 bases lying between them.

The rearrangement links TRBV6-5 to TRBJ1-1; D is unclear. CDR3 size: 13 residues. Trimming took 2 bases from V and 1 from J, leaving 5 bases between them. The germline V gene encodes CDR1 MNHEY and CDR2 SVGAGI. As DNA, the CDR3 is TGTGCCAGCAGTTACCACACGAACACTGAAGCTTTCTTT. As protein: CASSYHTNTEAFF.

Concerning this clone itself: The same CDR3 also results from other DNA sequences found in this sample. The V and J genes are TRBV5-5 and TRBJ2-2, with D unresolved. Trimming left V 4 bases short and J 4 bases short, with 11 bases between. Germline CDR1 and CDR2: SGHKS and YYEKEE (reference sequence). The CDR3 length is 14 residues. The CDR3 DNA sequence: TGTGCCAGCAGCGGTCTAGTTACCACCGGGGAGCTGTTTTTT. This gives the protein CASSGLVTTGELFF.

The chain links TRBV30 to TRBJ1-2; perhaps TRBD1 as D (6 bases). The CDR3 spans 14 residues. With 0 bases removed from V and 7 bases from J, the gap between germline ends came to 15 bases. In germline, CDR1 is GTSNPN, CDR2 SVGIG (reference sequence). The CDR3 DNA reads as TGTGCCTGGAGTGTACAGACCAGGGGCCGTGGCTACACCTTC. Translating it yields CAWSVQTRGRGYTF.

The J gene is TRBJ2-7, the V gene TRBV7-8; 12 nucleotides line up with TRBD2. This CDR3 has 15 amino acids. The junction had 7 bases not matched to a gene; V was cut back by 5 bases and J by 5 bases. From germline, CDR1 is SGHVS and CDR2 FQNEAQ. CDR3 sequence (DNA): TGTGCCAGCAGCCAACGGACTAGCGGGGACCACGAGCAGTACTTC. This translates into CASSQRTSGDHEQYF.

The chain combines TRBV24-1 with TRBJ1-2; tentative D call: TRBD1 (6 bases). Germline-derived CDR1 and CDR2 are KGHDR and SFDVKD. Trimming took off 4 bases at V and 1 base at J, with 15 bases between the two ends. The CDR3 spans 16 residues. The CDR3 DNA sequence: TGTGCCACCAGTGACCCCAGTGTGGACAGTAACTATGGCTACACCTTC. This translates into CATSDPSVDSNYGYTF.

The CDR3 DNA sequence: TGCGCCAGCAGCCGATACAGGAGGGGGCCTGAAGCTTTCTTT. Residues: CASSRYRRGPEAFF. The gene calls are TRBV4-3 and TRBJ1-1, with 7 nucleotides matching TRBD1. CDR3 length equals 14 residues. Germline values: CDR1 LGHNA, CDR2 YSLEER. V dropped 4 bases and J dropped 6; count of bases not matched to a gene: 8.

The chain has TRBV21-1 and TRBJ2-7; whether TRBD2, the table's D call, matches the DNA was not checked. TRBV21-1 is assigned pseudogene status. The CDR3 contains 15 residues. The CDR3 DNA is TGTGCCAGCAGCATCCTCGGTAGGGAGAACTACGAGCAGTACTTC. Translated, it gives CASSILGRENYEQYF.

The rearrangement joins TRBV12-3 or TRBV12-4 to TRBJ2-5; no clear D. The CDR3 spans 13 residues. Trimming shortened V by 5 bases and J by 5 bases, and 12 bases separated the two germline ends. The CDR3 coding sequence is TGTGCCAGCAGTCCTACCGTCGGGGAGACCCAGTACTTC. The encoded protein is CASSPTVGETQYF.